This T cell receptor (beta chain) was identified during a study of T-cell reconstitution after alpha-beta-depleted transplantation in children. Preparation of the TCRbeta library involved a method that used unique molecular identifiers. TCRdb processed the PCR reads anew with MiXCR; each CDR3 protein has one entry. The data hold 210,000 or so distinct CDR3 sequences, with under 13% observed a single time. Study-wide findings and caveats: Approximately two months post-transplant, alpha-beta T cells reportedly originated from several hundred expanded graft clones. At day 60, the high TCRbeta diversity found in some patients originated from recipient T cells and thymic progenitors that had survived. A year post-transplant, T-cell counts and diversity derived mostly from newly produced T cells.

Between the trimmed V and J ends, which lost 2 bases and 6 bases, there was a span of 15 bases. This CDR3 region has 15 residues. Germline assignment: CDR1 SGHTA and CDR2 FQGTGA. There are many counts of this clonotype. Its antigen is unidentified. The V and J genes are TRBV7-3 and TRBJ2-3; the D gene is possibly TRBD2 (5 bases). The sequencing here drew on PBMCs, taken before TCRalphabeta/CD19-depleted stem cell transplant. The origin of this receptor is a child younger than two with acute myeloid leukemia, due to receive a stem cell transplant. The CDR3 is CASSLDSSLADTQYF. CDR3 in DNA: TGTGCCAGCAGCTTAGATAGTAGCCTAGCCGATACGCAGTATTTT.